Sample share makes the clone carrying this TCR beta chain large. This sample is drawn from a study of blood T cell repertoires in COVID-19. Whole-study context: Sample material is recorded as cDNA or gDNA derived from T cells, B-cell-depleted T cells, or PBMCs.

CDR1 is LGHNA, CDR2 YSLEER, per germline. The CDR3 spans 13 residues. V lost 0 bases and J lost 5, with 5 bases in between. Profiled with immunoSEQ multiplex PCR; TCRdb holds only in-frame clones, not every one. Among fewer than 300,000 clones, roughly 90% were seen once, and the ten largest hold approximately 9%. Cohort allocation depended upon clinical history that participants reported. Sequencing input: PBMCs or T cells enriched from blood (not recorded which). The source of this sequence is a man between 35 and 55 years old who had recovered from COVID-19. The chain combines TRBV4-3 with TRBJ2-1, with D unresolved. The CDR3 region has the DNA TGCGCCAGCAGCCAAGACGGTGACAATGAGCAGTTCTTC. Protein: CASSQDGDNEQFF.